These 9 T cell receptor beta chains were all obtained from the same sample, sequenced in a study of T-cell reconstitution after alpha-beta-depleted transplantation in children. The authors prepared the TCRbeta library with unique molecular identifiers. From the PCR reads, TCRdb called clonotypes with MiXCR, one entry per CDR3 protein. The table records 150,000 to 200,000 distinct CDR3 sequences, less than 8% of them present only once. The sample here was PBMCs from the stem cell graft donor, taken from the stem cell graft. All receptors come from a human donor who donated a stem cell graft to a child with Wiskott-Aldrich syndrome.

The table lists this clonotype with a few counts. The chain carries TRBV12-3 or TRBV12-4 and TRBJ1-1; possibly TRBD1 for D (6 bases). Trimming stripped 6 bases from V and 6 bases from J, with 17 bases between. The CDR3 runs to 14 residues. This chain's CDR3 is CASSIPTGSSEAFF. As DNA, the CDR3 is TGTGCCAGCAGCATCCCAACAGGGTCTTCTGAAGCTTTCTTT.

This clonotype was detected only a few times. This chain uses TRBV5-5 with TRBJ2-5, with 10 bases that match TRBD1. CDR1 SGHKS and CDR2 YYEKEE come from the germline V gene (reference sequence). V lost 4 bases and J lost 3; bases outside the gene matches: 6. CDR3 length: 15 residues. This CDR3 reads CASSRTGTGEETQYF. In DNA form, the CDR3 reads TGTGCCAGCAGCAGGACCGGGACAGGGGAAGAGACCCAGTACTTC.

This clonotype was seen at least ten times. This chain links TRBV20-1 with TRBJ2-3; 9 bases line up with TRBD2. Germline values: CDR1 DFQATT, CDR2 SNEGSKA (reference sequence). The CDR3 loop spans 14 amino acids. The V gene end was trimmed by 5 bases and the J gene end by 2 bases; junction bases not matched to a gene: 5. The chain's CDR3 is CSAQTSGYTDTQYF. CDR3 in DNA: TGCAGTGCTCAGACTAGCGGTTACACAGATACGCAGTATTTT.

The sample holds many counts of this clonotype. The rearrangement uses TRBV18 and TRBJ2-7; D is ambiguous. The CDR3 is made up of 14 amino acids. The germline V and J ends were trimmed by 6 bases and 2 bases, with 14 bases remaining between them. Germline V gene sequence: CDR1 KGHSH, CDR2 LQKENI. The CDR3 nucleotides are TGTGCCAGCTCGGGGAACAGCCAACCCTACGAGCAGTACTTC. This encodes CASSGNSQPYEQYF. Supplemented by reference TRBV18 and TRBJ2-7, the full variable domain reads NAGVMQNPRHLVRRRGQEARLRCSPMKGHSHVYWYRQLPEEGLKFMVYLQKENIIDESGMPKERFSAEFPKEGPSILRIQQVVRGDSAAYFCASSGNSQPYEQYFGPGTRLTVT.

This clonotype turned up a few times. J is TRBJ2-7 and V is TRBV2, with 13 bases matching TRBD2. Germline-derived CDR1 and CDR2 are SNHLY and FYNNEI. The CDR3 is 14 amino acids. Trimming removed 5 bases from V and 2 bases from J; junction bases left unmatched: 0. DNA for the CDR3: TGTGCCAGCAGTACTAGCGGGAGGGCCTACGAGCAGTACTTC. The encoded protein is CASSTSGRAYEQYF.

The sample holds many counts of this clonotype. DNA for the CDR3: TGTGCCAGCAGCCAAGATAAAGGAGGGACGCAGTATTTT. Translation: CASSQDKGGTQYF. The rearrangement links TRBV4-2 to TRBJ2-3; D might be TRBD2 (6 bases). The CDR3 totals 13 residues. Germline V gene lookup returns CDR1 LGHNA and CDR2 YNFKEQ. V shed 0 bases and J shed 9 bases, with 10 bases lying between them.

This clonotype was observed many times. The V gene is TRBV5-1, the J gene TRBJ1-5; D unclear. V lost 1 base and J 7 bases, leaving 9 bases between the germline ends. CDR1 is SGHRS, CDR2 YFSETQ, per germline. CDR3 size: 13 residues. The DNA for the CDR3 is TGCGCCAGCAGCTTGAGGGTTGGGCAGCCCCAGCATTTT. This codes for CASSLRVGQPQHF. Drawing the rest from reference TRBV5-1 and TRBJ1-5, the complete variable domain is KAGVTQTPRYLIKTRGQQVTLSCSPISGHRSVSWYQQTPGQGLQFLFEYFSETQRNKGNFPGRFSGRQFSNSRSEMNVSTLELGDSALYLCASSLRVGQPQHFGDGTRLSIL.

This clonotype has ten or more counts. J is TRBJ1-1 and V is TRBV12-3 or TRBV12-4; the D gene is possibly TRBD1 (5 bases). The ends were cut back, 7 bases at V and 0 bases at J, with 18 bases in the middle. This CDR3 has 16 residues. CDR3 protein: CASIGLTVPMNTEAFF. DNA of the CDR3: TGTGCCAGCATCGGTCTGACAGTCCCCATGAACACTGAAGCTTTCTTT.

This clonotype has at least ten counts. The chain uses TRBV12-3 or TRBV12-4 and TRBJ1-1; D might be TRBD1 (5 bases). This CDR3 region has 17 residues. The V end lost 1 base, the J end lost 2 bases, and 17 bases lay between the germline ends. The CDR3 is CASSLVGFSWGNTEAFF. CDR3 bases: TGTGCCAGCAGTTTAGTGGGTTTCTCCTGGGGCAACACTGAAGCTTTCTTT.